These T cell receptor beta chains were read from a single sample in a study of shared clonotypes between healthy human individuals. The method was immunoSEQ multiplex PCR; TCRdb's version includes in-frame clones alone and lacks a portion of them. The table lists around 1.4 million clones, approximately 98.5% of them singletons, with 0.3% to 0.45% in the top ten. Sequencing used naive CD4+ T cells sorted from blood. These receptors were obtained from a man younger than 45 in good health. CDR3s include the opening cysteine and the closing phenylalanine or tryptophan. The D gene is left open where the match is weak. Expanded clones are given a class, and other clones once, few, many or no size at all.

v_gene	d_gene	j_gene	abundance	CDR3aa	CDR3nt
TRBV5-1	NA	TRBJ2-7	NA	CASSSQGYEQYF	TGCGCCAGCAGCTCGCAGGGATACGAGCAGTACTTC
TRBV29-1	TRBD1	TRBJ1-2	NA	CSVMTGDYGYTF	TGCAGCGTCATGACAGGGGACTATGGCTACACCTTC
TRBV18	TRBD1	TRBJ1-2	NA	CASSPTGQNYGYTF	TGTGCCAGCTCACCAACGGGACAGAACTATGGCTACACCTTC
TRBV10-3	NA	TRBJ2-1	once	CATLGRIGNEQFF	TGTGCCACACTCGGACGCATAGGGAATGAGCAGTTCTTC
TRBV29-1	NA	TRBJ1-5	NA	CSVVQQRGQPQHF	TGCAGCGTTGTCCAGCAGAGGGGTCAGCCCCAGCATTTT
TRBV5-1	NA	TRBJ2-5	NA	CASSLTPGEQETQYF	TGCGCCAGCAGCTTGACTCCAGGGGAGCAAGAGACCCAGTACTTC
TRBV5-1	NA	TRBJ2-7	NA	CASSPVEGRSSEQYF	TGCGCCAGCAGCCCTGTCGAGGGGAGGTCCAGCGAGCAGTACTTC
TRBV28	TRBD2	TRBJ2-2	NA	CASSLLTTSGRTGELFF	TGTGCCAGCAGTTTACTGACGACTAGCGGTAGAACCGGGGAGCTGTTTTTT
TRBV7-9	TRBD2	TRBJ2-1	NA	CASSRGLAGNEQFF	TGTGCCAGCAGCCGTGGACTAGCGGGCAATGAGCAGTTCTTC
TRBV28	NA	TRBJ1-5	once	CASSPGTPYSNQPQHF	TGTGCCAGCAGTCCCGGGACACCTTATAGCAATCAGCCCCAGCATTTT
TRBV18	NA	TRBJ2-7	NA	CASSPIFSTDKREQYF	TGTGCCAGCTCACCAATCTTTAGTACGGATAAGCGCGAGCAGTACTTC
TRBV7-2	TRBD1	TRBJ2-2	NA	CASSRDSNTGELFF	TGTGCCAGCAGCCGGGACAGCAACACCGGGGAGCTGTTTTTT
TRBV5-4	NA	TRBJ2-5	NA	CATHSGQAQETQYF	TGTGCCACCCACTCCGGACAAGCACAAGAGACCCAGTACTTC
TRBV29-1	TRBD2	TRBJ2-3	NA	CSVEVLAGTDTQYF	TGCAGCGTTGAAGTCCTAGCGGGCACAGATACGCAGTATTTT
TRBV15	TRBD1	TRBJ2-3	NA	CATSGQGPTDTQYF	TGTGCCACCAGCGGACAGGGACCCACAGATACGCAGTATTTT
TRBV21-1	NA	TRBJ2-3	NA	CASSKPSPDTQYF	TGTGCCAGCAGCAAACCTAGCCCAGATACGCAGTATTTT
TRBV7-8	TRBD1	TRBJ2-7	NA	CASSSTGQGVGEQYF	TGTGCCAGCAGCTCAACCGGACAGGGGGTCGGCGAGCAGTACTTC
TRBV5-4	TRBD2	TRBJ2-2	NA	CASSIPSGSSGELFF	TGTGCCAGCAGCATTCCTAGCGGGAGCTCCGGGGAGCTGTTTTTT
TRBV6-1	TRBD1	TRBJ2-5	NA	CASRKQGAMETQYF	TGTGCCAGCAGAAAACAGGGGGCAATGGAGACCCAGTACTTC
TRBV2	TRBD1	TRBJ1-4	once	CASQHPPGQGIGWGEKLFF	TGTGCCAGCCAACATCCACCGGGACAGGGAATCGGGTGGGGTGAAAAACTGTTTTTT
TRBV10-2	TRBD2	TRBJ2-7	NA	CASRGGRAGYEQYF	TGCGCCAGCAGGGGCGGGAGGGCTGGCTACGAGCAGTACTTC
TRBV10-3	NA	TRBJ2-7	NA	CASRAESYEQYF	TGTGCCTCTCGGGCCGAGTCCTACGAGCAGTACTTC
TRBV27	NA	TRBJ1-2	NA	CASSQNHRGHGGEGYTF	TGTGCCAGCAGTCAAAACCACCGGGGACACGGCGGTGAGGGCTACACCTTC
TRBV7-9	NA	TRBJ2-2	NA	CASSLGSVVNTGELFF	TGTGCCAGCAGCTTAGGCTCCGTCGTTAACACCGGGGAGCTGTTTTTT
TRBV18	NA	TRBJ2-3	NA	CASSPLQSTDTQYF	TGTGCCAGCTCACCACTACAGAGCACAGATACGCAGTATTTT
TRBV15	NA	TRBJ1-5	NA	CATSLNLIQNQPQHF	TGTGCCACCAGCTTGAATCTTATACAGAATCAGCCCCAGCATTTT
TRBV7-9	TRBD2	TRBJ2-7	NA	CASSSPSGSYEQYF	TGTGCCAGCAGCTCACCTAGCGGGAGCTACGAGCAGTACTTC
TRBV28	NA	TRBJ2-7	NA	CASSSTGNPRSYEQYF	TGTGCCAGCAGTTCCACAGGGAACCCTAGGTCCTACGAGCAGTACTTC
TRBV20-1	NA	TRBJ2-7	NA	CSASRSGEQYF	TGCAGTGCTAGTCGGAGCGGCGAGCAGTACTTC
TRBV7-2	NA	TRBJ1-3	NA	CASSLVSAGPGNTIYF	TGTGCCAGCAGCTTAGTTTCAGCAGGGCCTGGAAACACCATATATTTT
TRBV10-3	NA	TRBJ2-2	NA	CAISQNRDTGELFF	TGTGCCATCAGTCAGAACAGGGATACCGGGGAGCTGTTTTTT
TRBV10-3	TRBD1	TRBJ1-3	NA	CAIRPDRAGNTIYF	TGTGCCATCAGACCAGACAGGGCTGGAAACACCATATATTTT
TRBV28	NA	TRBJ2-7	NA	CASSPGPYEQYF	TGTGCCAGCAGTCCAGGCCCCTACGAGCAGTACTTC
TRBV7-9	NA	TRBJ1-1	NA	CASSLEVLGNTEAFF	TGTGCCAGCAGCTTAGAAGTTTTGGGGAACACTGAAGCTTTCTTT
TRBV19	NA	TRBJ1-2	NA	CASKREVPALGYTF	TGTGCCAGTAAGCGGGAGGTGCCCGCGTTGGGCTACACCTTC
TRBV5-1	NA	TRBJ2-7	NA	CASSRGQYEQYF	TGCGCCAGCAGCCGTGGACAGTACGAGCAGTACTTC
TRBV6-6	NA	TRBJ1-4	NA	CASTIKEEKLFF	TGTGCCAGCACCATTAAGGAAGAAAAACTGTTTTTT
TRBV19	TRBD2	TRBJ2-1	NA	CASSIGSGAYNEQFF	TGTGCCAGTAGTATCGGGAGCGGGGCCTACAATGAGCAGTTCTTC